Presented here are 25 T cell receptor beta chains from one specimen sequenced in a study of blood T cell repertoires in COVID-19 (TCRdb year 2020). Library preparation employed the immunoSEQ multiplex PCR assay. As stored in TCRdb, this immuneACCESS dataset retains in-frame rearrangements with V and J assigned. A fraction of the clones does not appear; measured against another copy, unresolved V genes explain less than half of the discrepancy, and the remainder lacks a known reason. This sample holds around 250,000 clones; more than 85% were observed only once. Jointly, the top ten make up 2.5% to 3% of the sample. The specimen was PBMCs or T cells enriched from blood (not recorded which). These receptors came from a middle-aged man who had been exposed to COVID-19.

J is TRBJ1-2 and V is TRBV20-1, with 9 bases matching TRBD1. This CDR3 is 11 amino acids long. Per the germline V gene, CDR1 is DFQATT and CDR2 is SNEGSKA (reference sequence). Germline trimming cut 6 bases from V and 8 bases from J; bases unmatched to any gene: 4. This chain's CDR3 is CSAKDRGGYTF. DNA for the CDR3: TGCAGTGCAAAGGACAGGGGCGGCTACACCTTC.

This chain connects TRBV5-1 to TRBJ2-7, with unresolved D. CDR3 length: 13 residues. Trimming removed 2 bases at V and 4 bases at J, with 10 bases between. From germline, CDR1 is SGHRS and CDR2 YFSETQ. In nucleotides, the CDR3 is TGCGCCAGCAGCTTAACTTCCGGTTACGAGCAGTACTTC. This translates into CASSLTSGYEQYF.

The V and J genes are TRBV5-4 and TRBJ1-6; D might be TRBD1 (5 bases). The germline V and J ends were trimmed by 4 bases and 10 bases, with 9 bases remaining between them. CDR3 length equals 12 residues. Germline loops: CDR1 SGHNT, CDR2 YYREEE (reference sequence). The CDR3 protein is CASSPGLSPLHF. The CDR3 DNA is TGTGCCAGCAGCCCAGGGCTCTCACCCCTCCACTTT.

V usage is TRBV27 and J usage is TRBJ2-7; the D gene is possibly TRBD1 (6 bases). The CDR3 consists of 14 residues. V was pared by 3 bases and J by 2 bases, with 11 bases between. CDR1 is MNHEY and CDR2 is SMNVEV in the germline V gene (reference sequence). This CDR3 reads CASSFQGTTYEQYF. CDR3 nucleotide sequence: TGTGCCAGCAGTTTTCAGGGGACCACCTACGAGCAGTACTTC.

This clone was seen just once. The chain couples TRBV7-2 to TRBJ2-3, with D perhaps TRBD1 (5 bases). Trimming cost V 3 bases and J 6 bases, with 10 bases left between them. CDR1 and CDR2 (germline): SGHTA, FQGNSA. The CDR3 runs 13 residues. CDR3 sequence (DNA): TGTGCCAGCAGCTTCGGCAGGGTTGATACGCAGTATTTT. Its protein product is CASSFGRVDTQYF.

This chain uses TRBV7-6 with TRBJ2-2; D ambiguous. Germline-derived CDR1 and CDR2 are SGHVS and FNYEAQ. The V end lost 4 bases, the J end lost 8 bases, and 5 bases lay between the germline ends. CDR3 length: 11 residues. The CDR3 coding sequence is TGTGCCAGCAGCTCCCCTGGGGAGCTGTTTTTT. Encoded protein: CASSSPGELFF.

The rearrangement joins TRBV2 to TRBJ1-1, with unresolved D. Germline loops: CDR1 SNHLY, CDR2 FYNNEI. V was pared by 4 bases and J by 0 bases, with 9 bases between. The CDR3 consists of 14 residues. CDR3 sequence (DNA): TGTGCCAGCAGTGTAGATCTAGTGAACACTGAAGCTTTCTTT. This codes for CASSVDLVNTEAFF.

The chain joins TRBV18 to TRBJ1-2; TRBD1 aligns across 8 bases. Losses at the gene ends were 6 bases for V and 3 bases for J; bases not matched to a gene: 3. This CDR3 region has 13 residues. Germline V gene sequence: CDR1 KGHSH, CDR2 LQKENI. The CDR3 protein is CASSQDRDYGYTF. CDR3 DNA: TGTGCCAGCTCTCAGGACAGGGACTATGGCTACACCTTC.

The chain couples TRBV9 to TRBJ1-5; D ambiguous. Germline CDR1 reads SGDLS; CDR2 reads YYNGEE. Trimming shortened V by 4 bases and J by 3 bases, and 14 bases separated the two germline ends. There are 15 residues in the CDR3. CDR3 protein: CASSSRGDHNQPQHF. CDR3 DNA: TGTGCCAGCAGCTCTCGTGGAGATCACAATCAGCCCCAGCATTTT. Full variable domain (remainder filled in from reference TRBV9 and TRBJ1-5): DSGVTQTPKHLITATGQRVTLRCSPRSGDLSVYWYQQSLDQGLQFLIQYYNGEERAKGNILERFSAQQFPDLHSELNLSSLELGDSALYFCASSSRGDHNQPQHFGDGTRLSIL.

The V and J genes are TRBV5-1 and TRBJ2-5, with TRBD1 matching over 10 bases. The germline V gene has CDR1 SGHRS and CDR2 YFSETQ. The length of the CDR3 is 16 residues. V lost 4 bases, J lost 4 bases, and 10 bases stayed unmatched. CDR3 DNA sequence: TGCGCCAGCAGCATCGGACAGGGGGTTGTATCAGAGACCCAGTACTTC. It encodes CASSIGQGVVSETQYF. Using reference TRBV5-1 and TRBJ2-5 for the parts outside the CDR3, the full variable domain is KAGVTQTPRYLIKTRGQQVTLSCSPISGHRSVSWYQQTPGQGLQFLFEYFSETQRNKGNFPGRFSGRQFSNSRSEMNVSTLELGDSALYLCASSIGQGVVSETQYFGPGTRLLVL.

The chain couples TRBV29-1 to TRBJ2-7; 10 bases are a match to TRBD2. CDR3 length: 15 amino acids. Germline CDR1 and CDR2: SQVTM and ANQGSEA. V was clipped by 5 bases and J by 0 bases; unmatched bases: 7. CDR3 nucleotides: TGCAGCGTTTTTCTCGGACTAGCGGCCTCCTACGAGCAGTACTTC. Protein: CSVFLGLAASYEQYF.

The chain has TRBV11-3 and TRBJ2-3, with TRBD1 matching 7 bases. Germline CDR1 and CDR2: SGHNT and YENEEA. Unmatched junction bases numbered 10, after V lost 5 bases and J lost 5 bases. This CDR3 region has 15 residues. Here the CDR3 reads CASSGRGTLGDTQYF. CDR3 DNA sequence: TGTGCCAGCAGCGGCAGGGGGACCCTGGGAGATACGCAGTATTTT. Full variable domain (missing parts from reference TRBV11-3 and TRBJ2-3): EAGVVQSPRYKIIEKKQPVAFWCNPISGHNTLYWYLQNLGQGPELLIRYENEEAVDDSQLPKDRFSAERLKGVDSTLKIQPAELGDSAVYLCASSGRGTLGDTQYFGPGTRLTVL.

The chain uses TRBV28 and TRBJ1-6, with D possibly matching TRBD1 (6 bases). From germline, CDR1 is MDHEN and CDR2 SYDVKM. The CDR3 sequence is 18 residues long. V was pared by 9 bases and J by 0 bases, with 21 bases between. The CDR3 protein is CASYSGTRLSSYNSPLHF. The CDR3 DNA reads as TGTGCCAGTTATTCCGGGACAAGGCTTAGCTCCTATAATTCACCCCTCCACTTT.

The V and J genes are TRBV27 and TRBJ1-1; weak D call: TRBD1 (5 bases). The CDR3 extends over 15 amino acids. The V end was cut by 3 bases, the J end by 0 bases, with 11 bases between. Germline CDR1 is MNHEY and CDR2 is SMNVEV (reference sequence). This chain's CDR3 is CASSFGGSLNTEAFF. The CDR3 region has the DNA TGTGCCAGCAGTTTTGGGGGGTCTCTGAACACTGAAGCTTTCTTT.

The DNA of the CDR3 is TGTGCCAGCAGGGAACTATATCAGCCCCAGCATTTT. Protein: CASRELYQPQHF. This chain connects TRBV28 to TRBJ1-5; D not resolved. CDR1 and CDR2 (germline): MDHEN, SYDVKM. The CDR3 sequence is 12 residues long. With 6 bases removed from V and 5 bases from J, the gap between germline ends came to 8 bases.

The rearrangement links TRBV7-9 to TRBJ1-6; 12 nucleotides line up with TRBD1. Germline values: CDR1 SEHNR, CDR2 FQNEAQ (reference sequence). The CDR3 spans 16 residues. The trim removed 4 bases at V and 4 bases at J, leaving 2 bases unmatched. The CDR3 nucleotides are TGTGCCAGCAGCTCGGGACAGGGGGCATATAATTCACCCCTCCACTTT. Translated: CASSSGQGAYNSPLHF.

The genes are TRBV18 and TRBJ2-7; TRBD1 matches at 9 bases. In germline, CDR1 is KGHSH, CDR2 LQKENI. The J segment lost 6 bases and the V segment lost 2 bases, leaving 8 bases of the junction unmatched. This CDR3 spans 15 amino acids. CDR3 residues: CASSPTFTGGPEQYF. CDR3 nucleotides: TGTGCCAGCTCACCAACGTTCACAGGGGGCCCCGAGCAGTACTTC. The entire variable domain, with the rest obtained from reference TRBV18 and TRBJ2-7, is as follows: NAGVMQNPRHLVRRRGQEARLRCSPMKGHSHVYWYRQLPEEGLKFMVYLQKENIIDESGMPKERFSAEFPKEGPSILRIQQVVRGDSAAYFCASSPTFTGGPEQYFGPGTRLTVT.

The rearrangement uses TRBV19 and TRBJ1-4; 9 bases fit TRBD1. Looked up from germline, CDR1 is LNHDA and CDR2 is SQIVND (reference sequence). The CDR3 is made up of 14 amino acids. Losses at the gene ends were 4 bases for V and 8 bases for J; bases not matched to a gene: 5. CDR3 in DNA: TGTGCCAGTAGTACCACCGGGACAGGGGAAAAACTGTTTTTT. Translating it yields CASSTTGTGEKLFF.

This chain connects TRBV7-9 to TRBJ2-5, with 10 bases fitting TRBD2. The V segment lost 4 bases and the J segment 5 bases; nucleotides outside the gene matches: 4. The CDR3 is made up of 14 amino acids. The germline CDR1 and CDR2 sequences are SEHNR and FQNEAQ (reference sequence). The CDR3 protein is CASSSSGSEETQYF. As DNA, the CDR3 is TGTGCCAGCAGCTCTAGCGGGAGTGAGGAGACCCAGTACTTC.

Here the CDR3 DNA reads TGCAGCGTTGGAGGGCAGGGGGCGACCGGGGAGCTGTTTTTT. Translated, it gives CSVGGQGATGELFF. The V call is TRBV29-1, the J call TRBJ2-2; 8 bases are a match to TRBD1. J lost 5 bases, V lost 4 bases, and 6 bases had no gene match. CDR3 length: 14 amino acids. Germline V gene sequence: CDR1 SQVTM, CDR2 ANQGSEA.

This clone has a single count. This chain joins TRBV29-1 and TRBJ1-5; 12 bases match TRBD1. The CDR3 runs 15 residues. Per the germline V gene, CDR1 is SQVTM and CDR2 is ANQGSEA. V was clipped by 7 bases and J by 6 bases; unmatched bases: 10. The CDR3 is CSAMTGTGGIQPQHF. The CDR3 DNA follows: TGCAGCGCCATGACCGGGACAGGGGGCATTCAGCCCCAGCATTTT. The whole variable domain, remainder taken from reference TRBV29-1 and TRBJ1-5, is SAVISQKPSRDICQRGTSLTIQCQVDSQVTMMFWYRQQPGQSLTLIATANQGSEATYESGFVIDKFPISRPNLTFSTLTVSNMSPEDSSIYLCSAMTGTGGIQPQHFGDGTRLSIL.

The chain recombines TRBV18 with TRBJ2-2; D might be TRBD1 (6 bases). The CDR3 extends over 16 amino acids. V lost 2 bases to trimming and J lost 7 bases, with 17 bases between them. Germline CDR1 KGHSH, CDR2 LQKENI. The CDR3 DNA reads TGTGCCAGCTCACCAAATTGGCAGGGGTCTGGCGGGGAGCTGTTTTTT. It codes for CASSPNWQGSGGELFF.

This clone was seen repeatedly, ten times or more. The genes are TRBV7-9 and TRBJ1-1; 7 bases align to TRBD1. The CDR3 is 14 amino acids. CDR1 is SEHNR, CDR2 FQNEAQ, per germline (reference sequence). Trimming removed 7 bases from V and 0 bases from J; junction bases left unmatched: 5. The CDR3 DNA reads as TGTGCCAGCATGCCGGGACAGTTGAACACTGAAGCTTTCTTT. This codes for CASMPGQLNTEAFF.

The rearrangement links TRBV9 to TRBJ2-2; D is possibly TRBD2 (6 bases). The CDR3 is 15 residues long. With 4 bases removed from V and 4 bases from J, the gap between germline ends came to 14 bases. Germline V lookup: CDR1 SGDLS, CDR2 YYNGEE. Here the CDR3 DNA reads TGTGCCAGCAGCCCCCGCCGGGAGAGCACCGGGGAGCTGTTTTTT. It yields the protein CASSPRRESTGELFF.

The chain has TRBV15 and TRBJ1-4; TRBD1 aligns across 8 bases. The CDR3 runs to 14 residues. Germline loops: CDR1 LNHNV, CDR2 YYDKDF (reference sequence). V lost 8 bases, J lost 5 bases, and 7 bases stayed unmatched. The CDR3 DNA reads TGTGCCACCCGGAAGACAGGGGCAAATGAAAAACTGTTTTTT. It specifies CATRKTGANEKLFF.